These 14 T cell receptor beta chains were sequenced from one sample in a study of shared clonotypes between healthy human individuals. It was CD45RO-negative cells, positively selected for CCR7, that made up naive CD8 cells, with terminally differentiated effector memory CD45RA+ cells excluded. This table comes from immunoSEQ multiplex PCR, and its TCRdb copy is limited to in-frame clones, with some not included. The table has 600,000 or so clones, approximately 95% seen once. The sequencing sample was made of naive CD8+ T cells sorted from blood. These receptors all stem from a woman aged 25 to 39 in good health.

This sequence joins TRBV2 and TRBJ2-7; 8 nucleotides line up with TRBD1. Trimming removed 6 bases from V and 3 bases from J; junction bases left unmatched: 4. CDR3 length equals 13 residues. Looked up from germline, CDR1 is SNHLY and CDR2 is FYNNEI. The CDR3 bases are TGTGCCAGCAGACCGACAGGGGTCTACGAGCAGTACTTC. As protein: CASRPTGVYEQYF.

The chain uses TRBV27 and TRBJ2-7, with D unclear. The CDR3 has 13 residues. The V end was cut by 3 bases, the J end by 2 bases, with 8 bases between. The V gene's germline CDR1 is MNHEY and CDR2 SMNVEV (reference sequence). CDR3 bases: TGTGCCAGCAGTTTCGGGTTTACCTACGAGCAGTACTTC. Translating gives CASSFGFTYEQYF.

The J gene is TRBJ2-1, the V gene TRBV10-1; 11 bases are a match to TRBD2. The ends lost 0 bases at V and 2 bases at J; junction bases unmatched: 3. Germline CDR1 WNHNN, CDR2 SYGVQD (reference sequence). The CDR3 totals 17 residues. DNA of the CDR3: TGCGCCAGCAGTGAGTCGGAGGGACTAGCGGCCTACAATGAGCAGTTCTTC. Residues: CASSESEGLAAYNEQFF.

V and J are TRBV6-1 and TRBJ1-1; D is uncertain. CDR3 length: 15 amino acids. CDR1 and CDR2 from the germline V gene are MNHNS and SASEGT. The V end lost 2 bases, the J end lost 1 base, and 11 bases lay between the germline ends. CDR3 protein: CASSEWYSSNTEAFF. CDR3 nucleotide sequence: TGTGCCAGCAGTGAATGGTACAGCTCGAACACTGAAGCTTTCTTT.

V is TRBV13 and J is TRBJ2-1; possibly TRBD2 for D (6 bases). The V end lost 0 bases, the J end lost 6 bases, and 15 bases lay between the germline ends. The germline gives CDR1 PRHDT, CDR2 FYEKMQ (reference sequence). The CDR3 has 16 amino acids. The CDR3 region has the DNA TGTGCCAGCAGCTTAGGCGGGAGAGGGGCCGGCAATGAGCAGTTCTTC. Translated, it gives CASSLGGRGAGNEQFF.

This clone has a single count. V and J are TRBV29-1 and TRBJ2-2; TRBD2 agrees at 7 bases. CDR1 is SQVTM and CDR2 is ANQGSEA in the germline V gene. Trimming took 5 bases from V and 5 from J; bases not matched to a gene: 8. There are 14 residues in the CDR3. This CDR3 reads CSVSTGGGTGELFF. DNA for the CDR3: TGCAGCGTTTCTACGGGAGGTGGGACCGGGGAGCTGTTTTTT.

The chain carries TRBV4-1 and TRBJ2-7; 7 bases fit TRBD2. The CDR3 has 15 amino acids. V was clipped by 4 bases and J by 4 bases; unmatched bases: 10. Germline V gene data show CDR1 as MGHRA and CDR2 as YSYEKL. The CDR3 region is CASSLASAGDYEQYF. CDR3 sequence (DNA): TGCGCCAGCAGCCTCGCATCCGCGGGAGATTACGAGCAGTACTTC.

The V gene is TRBV28, the J gene TRBJ1-6; 7 bases map to TRBD1. Looked up from germline, CDR1 is MDHEN and CDR2 is SYDVKM. The CDR3 runs to 15 residues. Trimming cost V 4 bases and J 4 bases; bases outside gene matches: 4. The CDR3 spells CASSSPGQYNSPLHF. The CDR3 DNA follows: TGTGCCAGCAGTTCCCCGGGACAGTATAATTCACCCCTCCACTTT.

V and J are TRBV7-8 and TRBJ2-5; TRBD2 matches 7 bases. This CDR3 contains 14 residues. After removal of 1 base from V and 2 bases from J, the junction contained 1 base not matched to a gene. CDR1 SGHVS and CDR2 FQNEAQ come from the germline V gene. The CDR3 sequence is CASSLGSGQETQYF. CDR3 DNA sequence: TGTGCCAGCAGCTTAGGTAGCGGGCAAGAGACCCAGTACTTC.

The chain joins TRBV28 to TRBJ1-3, with D maybe TRBD1 (5 bases). Between the trimmed V and J ends, which lost 4 bases and 0 bases, there was a span of 10 bases. CDR3 size: 15 residues. CDR1 and CDR2 (germline): MDHEN, SYDVKM. In DNA, the CDR3 is TGTGCCAGCAGTTACGGGGCCAACTCTGGAAACACCATATATTTT. This sequence encodes CASSYGANSGNTIYF.

This sequence joins TRBV10-3 and TRBJ1-6; D might be TRBD1 (5 bases). The V and J ends lost 3 bases and 19 bases respectively, with 13 bases between them. This CDR3 has 11 residues. CDR1 and CDR2 (germline): ENHRY, SYGVKD. In DNA form, the CDR3 reads TGTGCCATCAGTGATGGGGGAGATGGGCACTTT. This sequence encodes CAISDGGDGHF.

The chain is built from TRBV4-2 and TRBJ2-3; 8 bases match TRBD2. Germline V gives CDR1 LGHNA, CDR2 YNFKEQ. Trimming cost V 0 bases and J 2 bases; bases outside gene matches: 7. The CDR3 is made up of 17 amino acids. CDR3 residues: CASSQDSLLAATDTQYF. DNA for the CDR3: TGTGCCAGCAGCCAAGATTCGTTACTAGCGGCCACAGATACGCAGTATTTT.

The chain uses TRBV25-1 and TRBJ2-5, with 9 positions matching TRBD1. This CDR3 region has 16 residues. Germline CDR1 MGHDK, CDR2 SYGVNS. The ends lost 2 bases at V and 3 bases at J; junction bases unmatched: 7. CDR3 bases: TGTGCCAGCAGTGAACTCACGACAGGGGGGAAAGAGACCCAGTACTTC. Translation gives CASSELTTGGKETQYF. The whole variable domain, remainder taken from reference TRBV25-1 and TRBJ2-5, is EADIYQTPRYLVIGTGKKITLECSQTMGHDKMYWYQQDPGMELHLIHYSYGVNSTEKGDLSSESTVSRIRTEHFPLTLESARPSHTSQYLCASSELTTGGKETQYFGPGTRLLVL.

This chain connects TRBV5-4 to TRBJ2-2, with TRBD2 matching 10 bases. Germline V lookup: CDR1 SGHNT, CDR2 YYREEE (reference sequence). J gave up 9 bases and V 4 bases, and 9 bases lay outside the gene matches. This CDR3 spans 15 amino acids. This CDR3 reads CASSPGLAQPRELFF. DNA of the CDR3: TGTGCCAGCAGCCCGGGACTAGCGCAACCCCGGGAGCTGTTTTTT.